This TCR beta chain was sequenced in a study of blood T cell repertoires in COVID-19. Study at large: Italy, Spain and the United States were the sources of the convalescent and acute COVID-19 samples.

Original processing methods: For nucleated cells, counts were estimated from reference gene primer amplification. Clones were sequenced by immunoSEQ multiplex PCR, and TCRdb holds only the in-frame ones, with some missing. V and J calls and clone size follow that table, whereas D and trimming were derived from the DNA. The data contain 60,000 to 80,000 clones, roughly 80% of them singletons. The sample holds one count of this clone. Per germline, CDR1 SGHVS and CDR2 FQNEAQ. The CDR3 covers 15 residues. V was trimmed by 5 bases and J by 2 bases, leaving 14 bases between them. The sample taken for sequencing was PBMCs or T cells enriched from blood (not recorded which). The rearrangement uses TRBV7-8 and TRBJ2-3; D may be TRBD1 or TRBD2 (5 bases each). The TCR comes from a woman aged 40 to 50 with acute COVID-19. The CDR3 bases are TGTGCCAGCAGCCGAGGGGCCCCCCTCACAGATACGCAGTATTTT. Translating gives CASSRGAPLTDTQYF.